A selection of T cell receptor beta chains follows, all from one sample in a study of T-cell reconstitution after alpha-beta-depleted transplantation in children. TCRdb recomputed calls from the PCR reads with MiXCR, one row per CDR3 protein. This table has 100,000 or so distinct CDR3 sequences, roughly 7.1% appearing once. Here the sequenced sample was PBMCs, taken before TCRalphabeta/CD19-depleted stem cell transplant. The receptors derive from a boy younger than 10 with acute lymphoblastic leukemia, due to receive a stem cell transplant. CDR3s include the opening cysteine and the closing phenylalanine or tryptophan. D genes are given only for firm matches. Clone size is not always given. Where it is, it says once, few, many or a class for expanded clones.

d_call: -; v_call: TRBV5-1; j_call: TRBJ2-1; clone_size: many; cdr3_nt: TGCGCCAGCAGCTTGGACGGTCCCACCTACAATGAGCAGTTCTTC; cdr3_aa: CASSLDGPTYNEQFF
d_call: -; v_call: TRBV7-3; j_call: TRBJ2-7; clone_size: many; cdr3_nt: TGTGCCAGCAGCTCCCGGGACGAGCAGTACTTC; cdr3_aa: CASSSRDEQYF
d_call: TRBD2; v_call: TRBV7-3; j_call: TRBJ2-7; clone_size: many; cdr3_nt: TGTGCCAGCAGCTTAAAGCGGGGCAAGATCTCCGAGCAGTACTTC; cdr3_aa: CASSLKRGKISEQYF
d_call: -; v_call: TRBV5-4; j_call: TRBJ2-7; clone_size: -; cdr3_nt: TGTGCCAGCAGCTTGTGGACAGTCGCCTACGAGCAGTACTTC; cdr3_aa: CASSLWTVAYEQYF
d_call: -; v_call: TRBV5-1; j_call: TRBJ1-5; clone_size: many; cdr3_nt: TGCGCCAGCAGCTTGGACAACTCTTACAATCAGCCCCAGCATTTT; cdr3_aa: CASSLDNSYNQPQHF
d_call: TRBD1; v_call: TRBV5-1; j_call: TRBJ2-1; clone_size: few; cdr3_nt: TGCGCCAGCAGCGTGACAGGGGCCCCCTCCTACAATGAGCAGTTCTTC; cdr3_aa: CASSVTGAPSYNEQFF
d_call: -; v_call: TRBV20-1; j_call: TRBJ1-6; clone_size: few; cdr3_nt: TGCAGTGCTAGGCCCGGGCGGGGGGATAATTCACCCCTCCACTTT; cdr3_aa: CSARPGRGDNSPLHF
d_call: -; v_call: TRBV4-3; j_call: TRBJ2-7; clone_size: few; cdr3_nt: TGCGCCAGCAGGCAGAGAGAGGGGCCGTACGAGCAGTACTTC; cdr3_aa: CASRQREGPYEQYF
d_call: -; v_call: TRBV10-3; j_call: TRBJ2-5; clone_size: few; cdr3_nt: TGTGCCATCAGGGTTGGGGAGACCCAGTACTTC; cdr3_aa: CAIRVGETQYF
d_call: -; v_call: TRBV18; j_call: TRBJ1-6; clone_size: few; cdr3_nt: TGTGCCAGCTCCTTCGAAGGGGGGCGTTCACCCCTCCACTTT; cdr3_aa: CASSFEGGRSPLHF
d_call: TRBD1; v_call: TRBV3-1; j_call: TRBJ1-2; clone_size: few; cdr3_nt: TGTGCCAGCAGCCAAGAAGTTTCGGACAGGGAGGGTGGCTACACCTTC; cdr3_aa: CASSQEVSDREGGYTF
d_call: -; v_call: TRBV27; j_call: TRBJ1-5; clone_size: many; cdr3_nt: TGTGCCAGCAGTTTCGGCAGTGGCAATCAGCCCCAGCATTTT; cdr3_aa: CASSFGSGNQPQHF
d_call: TRBD1; v_call: TRBV29-1; j_call: TRBJ2-2; clone_size: many; cdr3_nt: TGCAGCGTAGACAGGGACACCGGGGAGCTGTTTTTT; cdr3_aa: CSVDRDTGELFF
d_call: TRBD1; v_call: TRBV7-2; j_call: TRBJ2-7; clone_size: -; cdr3_nt: TGTGCCAGCAGCTTTGCTTTCGGGCAGGGGGACTACGAGCAGTACTTC; cdr3_aa: CASSFAFGQGDYEQYF
d_call: -; v_call: TRBV7-6; j_call: TRBJ2-3; clone_size: -; cdr3_nt: TGTGCCAGCAGCTCAAGCAGGGGCTGGGTCCCCACAGATACGCAGTATTTT; cdr3_aa: CASSSSRGWVPTDTQYF
d_call: -; v_call: TRBV12-3/TRBV12-4; j_call: TRBJ2-5; clone_size: -; cdr3_nt: TGTGCCAGCAGTATTAGCTCGGAGACCCAGTACTTC; cdr3_aa: CASSISSETQYF
d_call: TRBD1; v_call: TRBV5-5; j_call: TRBJ2-7; clone_size: -; cdr3_nt: TGTGCCAGCAGCTTGCCTCCCGGACAGGGGATCTCCTACGAGCAGTACTTC; cdr3_aa: CASSLPPGQGISYEQYF
d_call: -; v_call: TRBV12-3/TRBV12-4; j_call: TRBJ2-5; clone_size: -; cdr3_nt: TGTGCCAGCAGCCCCCGGTTCTGGAAACTGGGGGAGACCCAGTACTTC; cdr3_aa: CASSPRFWKLGETQYF
d_call: TRBD2; v_call: TRBV6-2/TRBV6-3; j_call: TRBJ2-3; clone_size: -; cdr3_nt: TGTGCCAGCCACGGCCCCCTAGCGGGGGTGGAAGATACGCAGTATTTT; cdr3_aa: CASHGPLAGVEDTQYF
d_call: -; v_call: TRBV12-3/TRBV12-4; j_call: TRBJ2-5; clone_size: -; cdr3_nt: TGTGCCAGCAGTGGCGGGATAGAGACCCAGTACTTC; cdr3_aa: CASSGGIETQYF
d_call: -; v_call: TRBV12-3/TRBV12-4; j_call: TRBJ1-6; clone_size: -; cdr3_nt: TGTGCCAGCAGTTTAGCCAGGGGTCGGGGTTCACCCCTCCACTTT; cdr3_aa: CASSLARGRGSPLHF
d_call: TRBD1; v_call: TRBV4-2; j_call: TRBJ2-7; clone_size: many; cdr3_nt: TGTGCCAGCAGCCATATACAGGGGGCTTACTCCTACGAGCAGTACTTC; cdr3_aa: CASSHIQGAYSYEQYF
d_call: -; v_call: TRBV25-1; j_call: TRBJ2-1; clone_size: many; cdr3_nt: TGTGCCAGCAGTGAAGCGGTCCCCTACAATGAGCAGTTCTTC; cdr3_aa: CASSEAVPYNEQFF
d_call: -; v_call: TRBV12-3/TRBV12-4; j_call: TRBJ2-3; clone_size: -; cdr3_nt: TGTGCCAGCACCTCGCGGGGGCTTAGCACAGATACGCAGTATTTT; cdr3_aa: CASTSRGLSTDTQYF
d_call: -; v_call: TRBV20-1; j_call: TRBJ1-5; clone_size: -; cdr3_nt: TGCAGTGCTAGAGATGGGGTCCCTCGGGGGCCCCAGCATTTT; cdr3_aa: CSARDGVPRGPQHF
d_call: TRBD2; v_call: TRBV7-6; j_call: TRBJ2-1; clone_size: -; cdr3_nt: TGTGCCAGCAGCTCCCTCTCTAGCGGGGGCCGATCCTACAATGAGCAGTTCTTC; cdr3_aa: CASSSLSSGGRSYNEQFF
d_call: TRBD1; v_call: TRBV12-3/TRBV12-4; j_call: TRBJ1-2; clone_size: many; cdr3_nt: TGTGCCAGCACTACCACCGGGACAGGGGGTCGGTATGGCTACACCTTC; cdr3_aa: CASTTTGTGGRYGYTF
d_call: TRBD2; v_call: TRBV6-5; j_call: TRBJ2-3; clone_size: many; cdr3_nt: TGTGCCAGCAGCTTCACTAGCGGGGGCGCCATAGATACGCAGTATTTT; cdr3_aa: CASSFTSGGAIDTQYF
d_call: TRBD1; v_call: TRBV5-1; j_call: TRBJ2-7; clone_size: many; cdr3_nt: TGCGCCAGCAGTTTGACTACCGGGACAGGGGGCTACGAGCAGTACTTC; cdr3_aa: CASSLTTGTGGYEQYF
d_call: -; v_call: TRBV18; j_call: TRBJ2-1; clone_size: many; cdr3_nt: TGTGCCAGCTCACCACGACCCGGGTACAATGAGCAGTTCTTC; cdr3_aa: CASSPRPGYNEQFF
d_call: -; v_call: TRBV20-1; j_call: TRBJ1-1; clone_size: many; cdr3_nt: TGCAGTGCTAGAGATTTGGGAAGGCTTTTTCGGACTGAAGCTTTCTTT; cdr3_aa: CSARDLGRLFRTEAFF
d_call: -; v_call: TRBV29-1; j_call: TRBJ2-3; clone_size: few; cdr3_nt: TGCAGCGGGGGAGAGAGGGTAAACACAGATACGCAGTATTTT; cdr3_aa: CSGGERVNTDTQYF
d_call: TRBD2; v_call: TRBV18; j_call: TRBJ2-1; clone_size: many; cdr3_nt: TGTGCCAGCTCACCAGGGCCCCTAGCGGGGGCCTACAATGAGCAGTTCTTC; cdr3_aa: CASSPGPLAGAYNEQFF
d_call: -; v_call: TRBV12-3/TRBV12-4; j_call: TRBJ1-1; clone_size: many; cdr3_nt: TGTGCCAGCAGCCTCTCCTCAGCTTTCTTT; cdr3_aa: CASSLSSAFF
d_call: -; v_call: TRBV7-2; j_call: TRBJ2-3; clone_size: many; cdr3_nt: TGTGCCAGCAGCTTAGATTCGGGATTTTCAGATACGCAGTATTTT; cdr3_aa: CASSLDSGFSDTQYF
d_call: -; v_call: TRBV3-1; j_call: TRBJ2-2; clone_size: many; cdr3_nt: TGTGCCAGCAGCCAAGGTCGGTCCGGGGAGCTGTTTTTT; cdr3_aa: CASSQGRSGELFF
d_call: -; v_call: TRBV7-2; j_call: TRBJ1-3; clone_size: few; cdr3_nt: TGTGCCAGCAGCTTTGGGACGCCCGGGGGAAACACCATATATTTT; cdr3_aa: CASSFGTPGGNTIYF
d_call: TRBD1; v_call: TRBV5-1; j_call: TRBJ2-5; clone_size: many; cdr3_nt: TGCGCCAGCAGCTGGACCCCGGGACAGCAAGAGACCCAGTACTTC; cdr3_aa: CASSWTPGQQETQYF
d_call: -; v_call: TRBV11-2; j_call: TRBJ2-5; clone_size: -; cdr3_nt: TGTGCCAGCAGCTTAGTGGGCCCTTTAGAGACCCAGTACTTC; cdr3_aa: CASSLVGPLETQYF
d_call: TRBD2; v_call: TRBV7-9; j_call: TRBJ2-5; clone_size: many; cdr3_nt: TGTGCCAGCAGCCACTTCTCCGGGGGGGTACAAGAGACCCAGTACTTC; cdr3_aa: CASSHFSGGVQETQYF
d_call: -; v_call: TRBV6-5; j_call: TRBJ2-5; clone_size: few; cdr3_nt: TGTGCCAGCAGTTACGGGGGACAAGAGACCCAGTACTTC; cdr3_aa: CASSYGGQETQYF
d_call: -; v_call: TRBV19; j_call: TRBJ2-7; clone_size: few; cdr3_nt: TGTGCCAGTAGTTTTCCCGCAATTTCCGACGAGCAGTACTTC; cdr3_aa: CASSFPAISDEQYF
d_call: TRBD1; v_call: TRBV7-9; j_call: TRBJ1-1; clone_size: many; cdr3_nt: TGTGCCAGCAGCTCCGGGACAGGGATTCGCACTGAAGCTTTCTTT; cdr3_aa: CASSSGTGIRTEAFF
d_call: -; v_call: TRBV7-2; j_call: TRBJ2-7; clone_size: many; cdr3_nt: TGTGCCAGCAGCCCCGGGCCCTACGAGCAGTACTTC; cdr3_aa: CASSPGPYEQYF
d_call: TRBD2; v_call: TRBV20-1; j_call: TRBJ2-1; clone_size: many; cdr3_nt: TGCAGTGCTAGGATATCCCTACTAGCGGGGTCTTACAATGAGCAGTTCTTC; cdr3_aa: CSARISLLAGSYNEQFF
d_call: -; v_call: TRBV20-1; j_call: TRBJ1-3; clone_size: -; cdr3_nt: TGCAGTGCTGCCACAGGACGTCCCAACTCTGGAAACACCATATATTTT; cdr3_aa: CSAATGRPNSGNTIYF
d_call: -; v_call: TRBV19; j_call: TRBJ1-5; clone_size: -; cdr3_nt: TGTGCCAGTAGTCCAGGGGTGCGGAATCAGCCCCAGCATTTT; cdr3_aa: CASSPGVRNQPQHF